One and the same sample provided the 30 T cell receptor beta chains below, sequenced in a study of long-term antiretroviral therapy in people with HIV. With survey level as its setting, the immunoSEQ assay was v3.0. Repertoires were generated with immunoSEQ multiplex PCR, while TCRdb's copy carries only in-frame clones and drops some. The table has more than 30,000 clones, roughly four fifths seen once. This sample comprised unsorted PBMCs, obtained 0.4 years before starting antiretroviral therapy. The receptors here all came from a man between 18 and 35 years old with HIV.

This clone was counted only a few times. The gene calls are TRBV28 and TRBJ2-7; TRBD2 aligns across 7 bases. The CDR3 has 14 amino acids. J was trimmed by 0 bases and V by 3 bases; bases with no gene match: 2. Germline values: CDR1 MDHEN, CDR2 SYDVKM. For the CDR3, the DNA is TGTGCCAGCAGTTTGGCGGGAGACTCCTACGAGCAGTACTTC. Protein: CASSLAGDSYEQYF.

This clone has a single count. CDR3 nucleotide sequence: TGCAGTGCTACCCGTACCGGGGAGCTGTTTTTT. Translated, it gives CSATRTGELFF. This chain connects TRBV20-1 to TRBJ2-2; no reliable D call. Germline loops: CDR1 DFQATT, CDR2 SNEGSKA (reference sequence). The V end was cut by 4 bases, the J end by 5 bases, with 5 bases between. The CDR3 spans 11 residues.

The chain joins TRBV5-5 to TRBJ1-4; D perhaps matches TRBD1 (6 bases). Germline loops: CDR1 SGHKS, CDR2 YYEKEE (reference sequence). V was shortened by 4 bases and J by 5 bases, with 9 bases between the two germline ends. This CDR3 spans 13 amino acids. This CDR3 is CASSGDTNEKLFF. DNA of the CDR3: TGTGCCAGCAGCGGGGACACAAATGAAAAACTGTTTTTT.

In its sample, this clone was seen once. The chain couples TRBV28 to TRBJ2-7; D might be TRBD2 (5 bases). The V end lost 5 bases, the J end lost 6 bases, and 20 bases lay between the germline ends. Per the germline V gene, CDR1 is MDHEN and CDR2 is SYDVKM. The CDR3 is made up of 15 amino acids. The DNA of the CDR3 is TGTGCCAGCAGTCAGGAGACCGTAGGCGGGCTCGAGCAGTACTTC. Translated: CASSQETVGGLEQYF.

The CDR3 DNA follows: TGTGCCAGCAGTTCCCTCTCCTACGAGCAGTACTTC. Translated: CASSSLSYEQYF. The chain uses TRBV7-9 and TRBJ2-7; D call uncertain. This CDR3 comprises 12 residues. Germline-derived CDR1 and CDR2 are SEHNR and FQNEAQ (reference sequence). The V end lost 6 bases, the J end lost 0 bases, and 6 bases lay between the germline ends.

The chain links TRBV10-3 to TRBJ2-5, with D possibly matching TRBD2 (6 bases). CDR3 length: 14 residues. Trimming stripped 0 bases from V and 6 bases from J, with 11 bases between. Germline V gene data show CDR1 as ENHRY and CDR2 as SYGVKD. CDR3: CAISESASVKTQYF. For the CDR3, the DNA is TGTGCCATCAGTGAGTCCGCTAGCGTGAAGACCCAGTACTTC.

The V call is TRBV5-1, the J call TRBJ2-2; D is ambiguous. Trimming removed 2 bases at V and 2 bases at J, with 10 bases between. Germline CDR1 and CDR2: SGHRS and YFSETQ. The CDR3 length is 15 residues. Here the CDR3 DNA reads TGCGCCAGCAGCTTTTCCGGCCCCAACACCGGGGAGCTGTTTTTT. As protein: CASSFSGPNTGELFF.

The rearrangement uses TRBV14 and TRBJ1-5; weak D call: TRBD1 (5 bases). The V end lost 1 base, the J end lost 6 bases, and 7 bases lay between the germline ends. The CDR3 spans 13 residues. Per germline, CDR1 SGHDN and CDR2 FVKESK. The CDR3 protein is CASSQGGTQPQHF. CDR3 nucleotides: TGTGCCAGCAGCCAAGGGGGGACTCAGCCCCAGCATTTT. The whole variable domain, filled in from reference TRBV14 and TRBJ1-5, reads EAGVTQFPSHSVIEKGQTVTLRCDPISGHDNLYWYRRVMGKEIKFLLHFVKESKQDESGMPNNRFLAERTGGTYSTLKVQPAELEDSGVYFCASSQGGTQPQHFGDGTRLSIL.

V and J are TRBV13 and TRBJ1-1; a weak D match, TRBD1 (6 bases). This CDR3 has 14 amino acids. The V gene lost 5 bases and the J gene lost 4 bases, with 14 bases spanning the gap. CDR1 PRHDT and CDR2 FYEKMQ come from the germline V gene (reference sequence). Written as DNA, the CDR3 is TGTGCCAGCAGCCATGGAGGGGGAGGCACTGAAGCTTTCTTT. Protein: CASSHGGGGTEAFF.

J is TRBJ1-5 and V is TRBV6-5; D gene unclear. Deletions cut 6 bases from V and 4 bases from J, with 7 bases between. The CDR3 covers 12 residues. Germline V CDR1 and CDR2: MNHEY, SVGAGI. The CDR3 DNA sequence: TGTGCCAGCAGGAACGGGAATCAGCCCCAGCATTTT. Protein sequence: CASRNGNQPQHF.

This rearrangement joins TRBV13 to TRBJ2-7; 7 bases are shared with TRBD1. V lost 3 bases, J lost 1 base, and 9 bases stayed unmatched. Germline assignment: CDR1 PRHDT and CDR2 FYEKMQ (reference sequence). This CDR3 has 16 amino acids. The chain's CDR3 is CASSFLHNRGSYEQYF. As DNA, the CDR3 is TGTGCCAGCAGCTTTCTCCACAACAGGGGATCCTACGAGCAGTACTTC. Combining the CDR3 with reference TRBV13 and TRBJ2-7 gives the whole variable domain AAGVIQSPRHLIKEKRETATLKCYPIPRHDTVYWYQQGPGQDPQFLISFYEKMQSDKGSIPDRFSAQQFSDYHSELNMSSLELGDSALYFCASSFLHNRGSYEQYFGPGTRLTVT.

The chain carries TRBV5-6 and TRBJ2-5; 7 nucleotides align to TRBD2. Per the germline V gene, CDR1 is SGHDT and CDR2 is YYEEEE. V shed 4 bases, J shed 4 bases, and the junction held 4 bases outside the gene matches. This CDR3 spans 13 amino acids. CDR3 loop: CASSPPGGETQYF. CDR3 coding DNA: TGTGCCAGCAGCCCACCGGGGGGAGAGACCCAGTACTTC. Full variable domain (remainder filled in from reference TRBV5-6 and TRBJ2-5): DAGVTQSPTHLIKTRGQQVTLRCSPKSGHDTVSWYQQALGQGPQFIFQYYEEEERQRGNFPDRFSGHQFPNYSSELNVNALLLGDSALYLCASSPPGGETQYFGPGTRLLVL.

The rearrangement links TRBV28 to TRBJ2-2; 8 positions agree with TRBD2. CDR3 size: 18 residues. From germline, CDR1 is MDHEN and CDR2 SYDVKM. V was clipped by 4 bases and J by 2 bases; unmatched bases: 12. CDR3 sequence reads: CASSSPGTRSANTGELFF. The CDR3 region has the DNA TGTGCCAGCAGTTCCCCCGGGACTAGAAGCGCAAACACCGGGGAGCTGTTTTTT.

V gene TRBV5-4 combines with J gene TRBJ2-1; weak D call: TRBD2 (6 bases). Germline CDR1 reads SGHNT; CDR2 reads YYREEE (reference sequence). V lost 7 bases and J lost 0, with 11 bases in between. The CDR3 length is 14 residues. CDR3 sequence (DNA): TGTGCCAGCGGGTGGAGGGGCTCCTACAATGAGCAGTTCTTC. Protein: CASGWRGSYNEQFF.

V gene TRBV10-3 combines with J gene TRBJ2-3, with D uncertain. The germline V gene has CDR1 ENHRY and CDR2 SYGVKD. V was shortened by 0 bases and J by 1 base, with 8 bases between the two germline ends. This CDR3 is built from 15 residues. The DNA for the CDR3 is TGTGCCATCAGTGAGTCGACGGACGGCACAGATACGCAGTATTTT. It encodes CAISESTDGTDTQYF.

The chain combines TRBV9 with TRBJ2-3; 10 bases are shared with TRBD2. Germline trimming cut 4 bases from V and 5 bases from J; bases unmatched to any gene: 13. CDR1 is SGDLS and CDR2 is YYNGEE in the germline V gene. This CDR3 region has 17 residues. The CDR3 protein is CASSLGVVAGGRDTQYF. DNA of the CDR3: TGTGCCAGCAGCCTAGGCGTGGTAGCGGGAGGAAGAGATACGCAGTATTTT.

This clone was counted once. The CDR3 DNA reads TGTGCCAGCAGTTCTCGACGGTCTAATGAAAAACTGTTTTTT. Its protein product is CASSSRRSNEKLFF. The chain joins TRBV6-5 to TRBJ1-4; D gene unclear. The germline V gene has CDR1 MNHEY and CDR2 SVGAGI. V lost 4 bases and J 3 bases, leaving 9 bases between the germline ends. The CDR3 runs to 14 residues.

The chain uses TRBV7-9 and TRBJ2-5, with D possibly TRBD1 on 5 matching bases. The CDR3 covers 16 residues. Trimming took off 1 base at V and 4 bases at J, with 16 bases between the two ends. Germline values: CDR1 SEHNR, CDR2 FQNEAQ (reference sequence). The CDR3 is CASSLVVRVFGETQYF. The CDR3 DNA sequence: TGTGCCAGCAGCTTAGTTGTCAGGGTCTTTGGAGAGACCCAGTACTTC.

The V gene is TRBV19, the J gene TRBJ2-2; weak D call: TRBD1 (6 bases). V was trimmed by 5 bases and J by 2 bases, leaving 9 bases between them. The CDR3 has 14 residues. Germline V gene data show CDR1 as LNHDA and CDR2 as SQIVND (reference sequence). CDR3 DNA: TGTGCCAGTAGTTTCAGGGGTAACACCGGGGAGCTGTTTTTT. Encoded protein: CASSFRGNTGELFF.

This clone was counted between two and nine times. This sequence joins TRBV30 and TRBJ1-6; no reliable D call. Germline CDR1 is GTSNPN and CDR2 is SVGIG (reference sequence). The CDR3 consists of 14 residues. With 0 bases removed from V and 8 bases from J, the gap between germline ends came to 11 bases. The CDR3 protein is CAWSVEVRHSPLHF. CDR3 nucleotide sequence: TGTGCCTGGAGTGTTGAGGTCCGCCATTCACCCCTCCACTTT.

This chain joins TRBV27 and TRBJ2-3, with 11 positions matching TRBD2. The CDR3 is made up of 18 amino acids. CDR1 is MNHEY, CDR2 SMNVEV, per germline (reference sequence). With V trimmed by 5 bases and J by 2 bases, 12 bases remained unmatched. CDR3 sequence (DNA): TGTGCCAGCAGTCCGGCGAAACTAGCGGGGGCTCCCACAGATACGCAGTATTTT. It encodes CASSPAKLAGAPTDTQYF.

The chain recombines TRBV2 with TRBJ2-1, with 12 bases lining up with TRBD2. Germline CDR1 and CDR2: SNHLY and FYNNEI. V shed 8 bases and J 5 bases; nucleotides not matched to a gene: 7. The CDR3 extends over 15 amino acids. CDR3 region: CASLTSGRRHNEQFF. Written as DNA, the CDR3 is TGTGCCAGCCTAACTAGCGGGAGGCGCCACAATGAGCAGTTCTTC.

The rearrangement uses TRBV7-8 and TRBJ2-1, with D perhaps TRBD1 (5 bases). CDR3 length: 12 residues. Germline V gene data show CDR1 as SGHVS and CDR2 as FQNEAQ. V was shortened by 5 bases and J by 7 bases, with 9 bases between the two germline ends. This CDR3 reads CASSQAGNEQFF. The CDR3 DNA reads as TGTGCCAGCAGCCAGGCAGGGAATGAGCAGTTCTTC. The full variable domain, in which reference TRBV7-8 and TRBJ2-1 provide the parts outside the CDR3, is GAGVSQSPRYKVAKRGQDVALRCDPISGHVSLFWYQQALGQGPEFLTYFQNEAQLDKSGLPSDRFFAERPEGSVSTLKIQRTQQEDSAVYLCASSQAGNEQFFGPGTRLTVL.

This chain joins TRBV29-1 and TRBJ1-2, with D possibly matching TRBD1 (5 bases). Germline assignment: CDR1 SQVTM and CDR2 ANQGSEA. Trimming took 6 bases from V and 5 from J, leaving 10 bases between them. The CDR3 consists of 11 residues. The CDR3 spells CSVEGSYGYTF. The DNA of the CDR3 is TGCAGCGTAGAGGGGTCGTATGGCTACACCTTC.

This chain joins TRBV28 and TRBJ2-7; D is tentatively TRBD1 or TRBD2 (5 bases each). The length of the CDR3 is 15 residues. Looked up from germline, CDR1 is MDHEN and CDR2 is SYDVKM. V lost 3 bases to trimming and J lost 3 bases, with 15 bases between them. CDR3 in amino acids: CASSFAGQGVYEQYF. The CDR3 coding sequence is TGTGCCAGCAGTTTCGCCGGGCAGGGAGTCTACGAGCAGTACTTC.

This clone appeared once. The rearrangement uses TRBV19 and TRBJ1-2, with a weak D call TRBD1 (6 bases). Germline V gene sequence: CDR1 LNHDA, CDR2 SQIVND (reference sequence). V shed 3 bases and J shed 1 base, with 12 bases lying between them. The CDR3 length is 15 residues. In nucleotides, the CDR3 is TGTGCCAGTAGTATGGGTGGACAGCTTAACTATGGCTACACCTTC. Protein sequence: CASSMGGQLNYGYTF.

CDR3 sequence (DNA): TGTGCCAGCAGTGACGAAGGCGGGAGCACAGATACGCAGTATTTT. This sequence encodes CASSDEGGSTDTQYF. This rearrangement joins TRBV7-3 to TRBJ2-3, with D perhaps TRBD2 (5 bases). In germline, CDR1 is SGHTA, CDR2 FQGTGA. Trimming shortened V by 6 bases and J by 0 bases, and 13 bases separated the two germline ends. The CDR3 is made up of 15 amino acids. The variable domain in full, with the rest retrieved from reference TRBV7-3 and TRBJ2-3, is GAGVSQTPSNKVTEKGKYVELRCDPISGHTALYWYRQSLGQGPEFLIYFQGTGAADDSGLPNDRFFAVRPEGSVSTLKIQRTERGDSAVYLCASSDEGGSTDTQYFGPGTRLTVL.

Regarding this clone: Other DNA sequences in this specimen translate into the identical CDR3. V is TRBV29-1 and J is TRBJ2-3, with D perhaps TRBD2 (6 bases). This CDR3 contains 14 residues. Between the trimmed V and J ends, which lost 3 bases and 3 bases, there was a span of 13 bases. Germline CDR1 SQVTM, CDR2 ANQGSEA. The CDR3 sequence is CSVDRGGGTDTQYF. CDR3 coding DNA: TGCAGCGTTGACAGAGGTGGAGGGACAGATACGCAGTATTTT.

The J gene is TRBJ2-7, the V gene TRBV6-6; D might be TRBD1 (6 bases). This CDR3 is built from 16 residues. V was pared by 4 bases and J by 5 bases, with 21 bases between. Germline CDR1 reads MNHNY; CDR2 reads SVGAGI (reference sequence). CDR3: CASSFLFQGGYDEQYF. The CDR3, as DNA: TGTGCCAGCAGTTTCCTGTTCCAAGGGGGTTATGACGAGCAGTACTTC.

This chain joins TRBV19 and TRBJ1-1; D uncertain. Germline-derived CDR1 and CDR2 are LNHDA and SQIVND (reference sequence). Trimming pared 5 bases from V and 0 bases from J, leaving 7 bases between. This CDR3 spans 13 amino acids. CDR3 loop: CASSSAVNTEAFF. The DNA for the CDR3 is TGTGCCAGTAGTTCCGCGGTGAACACTGAAGCTTTCTTT.